These 11 T cell receptor beta chains were sequenced from one sample in a study of blood T cell repertoires in COVID-19. Produced via immunoSEQ multiplex PCR; TCRdb's table is partial and in-frame only. The sample shows 200,000 to 250,000 clones, more than 75% of them seen only once. Sequencing used peripheral blood. These receptors were collected from a man in his forties with acute or convalescent COVID-19.

V and J are TRBV5-4 and TRBJ2-1; D possibly corresponds to TRBD2 (5 bases). Germline lookup yields CDR1 SGHNT and CDR2 YYREEE (reference sequence). V lost 1 base to trimming and J lost 5 bases, with 10 bases between them. This CDR3 has 14 amino acids. The DNA of the CDR3 is TGTGCCAGCAGCTTGTCCGGACTGGACAATGAGCAGTTCTTC. The encoded protein is CASSLSGLDNEQFF. Based on the CDR3 plus reference TRBV5-4 and TRBJ2-1, the full variable domain is ETGVTQSPTHLIKTRGQQVTLRCSSQSGHNTVSWYQQALGQGPQFIFQYYREEENGRGNFPPRFSGLQFPNYSSELNVNALELDDSALYLCASSLSGLDNEQFFGPGTRLTVL.

The chain links TRBV30 to TRBJ1-4; D is perhaps TRBD1 (6 bases). Germline V gives CDR1 GTSNPN, CDR2 SVGIG (reference sequence). This CDR3 contains 14 residues. The V end lost 1 base, the J end lost 3 bases, and 9 bases lay between the germline ends. The CDR3 DNA reads as TGTGCCTGGAGTGGACAGGAATCTAATGAAAAACTGTTTTTT. Amino acids: CAWSGQESNEKLFF.

The V gene is TRBV10-1, the J gene TRBJ2-3; D is possibly TRBD2 (6 bases). This CDR3 region has 15 residues. Trimming took off 5 bases at V and 0 bases at J, with 12 bases between the two ends. Per the germline V gene, CDR1 is WNHNN and CDR2 is SYGVQD (reference sequence). DNA for the CDR3: TGCGCCAGCAGTAAGGGGAGGACGAGCACAGATACGCAGTATTTT. Translating gives CASSKGRTSTDTQYF.

This clone appeared once. The chain carries TRBV6-5 and TRBJ1-2; no firm D call. Between the trimmed V and J ends, which lost 2 bases and 7 bases, there was a span of 8 bases. The CDR3 is 12 amino acids. Looked up from germline, CDR1 is MNHEY and CDR2 is SVGAGI. The CDR3 coding sequence is TGTGCCAGCAGTTACGAGGGTTCTGGCTACACCTTC. It translates to CASSYEGSGYTF.

The J gene is TRBJ2-1, the V gene TRBV5-4, with 8 bases identical to TRBD2. The germline CDR1 and CDR2 sequences are SGHNT and YYREEE (reference sequence). There are 15 residues in the CDR3. J gave up 0 bases and V 4 bases, and 3 bases lay outside the gene matches. The chain's CDR3 is CASSVAGFSYNEQFF. The DNA for the CDR3 is TGTGCCAGCAGCGTAGCGGGGTTCTCCTACAATGAGCAGTTCTTC. Looking up the rest from reference TRBV5-4 and TRBJ2-1 gives the full variable domain: ETGVTQSPTHLIKTRGQQVTLRCSSQSGHNTVSWYQQALGQGPQFIFQYYREEENGRGNFPPRFSGLQFPNYSSELNVNALELDDSALYLCASSVAGFSYNEQFFGPGTRLTVL.

The chain uses TRBV3-1 (or the pseudogene TRBV3-2) and TRBJ2-3; 12 bases map to TRBD2. The V segment lost 4 bases and the J segment 4 bases; nucleotides outside the gene matches: 3. The CDR3 loop spans 15 amino acids. Germline CDR1 is LGHDT and CDR2 is YNNKEL (reference sequence). The CDR3 region is CASSLTSGGPDTQYF. The CDR3 DNA is TGTGCCAGCAGCCTGACTAGCGGGGGCCCAGATACGCAGTATTTT.

This clone was recorded at least ten times. V and J are TRBV5-6 and TRBJ1-2, with a tentative D call TRBD1 (6 bases). Germline assignment: CDR1 SGHDT and CDR2 YYEEEE. V lost 0 bases and J 6 bases, leaving 12 bases between the germline ends. The CDR3 runs 14 residues. CDR3 loop: CASSLAMQGHGYTF. CDR3 bases: TGTGCCAGCAGCTTGGCGATGCAGGGGCATGGCTACACCTTC.

This chain links TRBV10-2 with TRBJ1-5; tentative D call: TRBD1 (6 bases). CDR1 and CDR2 from the germline V gene are WSHSY and SAAADI. Trimming cost V 5 bases and J 2 bases, with 13 bases left between them. This CDR3 is 15 amino acids long. In nucleotides, the CDR3 is TGCGCCAGCAGTAGAGGGGAGGGGGGCAATCAGCCCCAGCATTTT. Protein: CASSRGEGGNQPQHF.

The chain links TRBV2 to TRBJ2-5; a weak D match, TRBD2 (6 bases). The length of the CDR3 is 14 residues. Germline lookup yields CDR1 SNHLY and CDR2 FYNNEI. Trimming took off 7 bases at V and 5 bases at J, with 17 bases between the two ends. The CDR3 DNA is TGTGCCAGCACCGCCGCGGGGCCGGGTGAGACCCAGTACTTC. Translation: CASTAAGPGETQYF. Supplemented by reference TRBV2 and TRBJ2-5, the full variable domain reads EPEVTQTPSHQVTQMGQEVILRCVPISNHLYFYWYRQILGQKVEFLVSFYNNEISEKSEIFDDQFSVERPDGSNFTLKIRSTKLEDSAMYFCASTAAGPGETQYFGPGTRLLVL.

As for this clone: Other DNA sequences in the same sample also yield this CDR3. The chain links TRBV9 to TRBJ2-3; 7 bases are a match to TRBD2. The V and J ends lost 0 bases and 1 base, in that order; junction bases with no gene match: 2. In germline, CDR1 is SGDLS, CDR2 YYNGEE. The CDR3 spans 15 residues. CDR3 residues: CASSVVAGGTDTQYF. CDR3 nucleotide sequence: TGTGCCAGCAGCGTAGTGGCGGGGGGCACAGATACGCAGTATTTT.

The CDR3 DNA follows: TGCGCCAGCAGCCCAGGGACAGGGGGCGCGTACGAGCAGTACTTC. Translation: CASSPGTGGAYEQYF. The chain couples TRBV4-1 to TRBJ2-7; 12 positions agree with TRBD1. After removal of 4 bases from V and 4 bases from J, the junction contained 5 bases not matched to a gene. The CDR3 extends over 15 amino acids. The germline V gene has CDR1 MGHRA and CDR2 YSYEKL.